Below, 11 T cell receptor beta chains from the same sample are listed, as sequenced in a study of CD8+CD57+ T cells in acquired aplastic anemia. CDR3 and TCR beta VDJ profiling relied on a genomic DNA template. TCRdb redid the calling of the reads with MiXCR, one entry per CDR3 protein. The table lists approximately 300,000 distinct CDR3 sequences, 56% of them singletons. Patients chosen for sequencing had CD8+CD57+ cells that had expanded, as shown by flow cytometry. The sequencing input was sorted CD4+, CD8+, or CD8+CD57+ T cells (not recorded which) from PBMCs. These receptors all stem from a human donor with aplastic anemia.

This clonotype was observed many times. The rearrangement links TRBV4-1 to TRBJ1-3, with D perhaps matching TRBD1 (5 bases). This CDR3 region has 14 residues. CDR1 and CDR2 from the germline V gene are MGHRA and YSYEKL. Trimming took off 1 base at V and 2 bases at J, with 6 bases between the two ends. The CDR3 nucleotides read TGCGCCAGCAGCCAAGGCAGGGCTGGAAACACCATATATTTT. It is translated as CASSQGRAGNTIYF.

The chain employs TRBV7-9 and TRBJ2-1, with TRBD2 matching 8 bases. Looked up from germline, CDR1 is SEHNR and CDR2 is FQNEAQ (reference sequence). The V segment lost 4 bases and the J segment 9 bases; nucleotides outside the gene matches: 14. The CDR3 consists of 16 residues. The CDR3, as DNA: TGTGCCAGCAGCTCGCCGGGACTAGGGGCCCAGGTTGAGCAGTTCTTC. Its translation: CASSSPGLGAQVEQFF.

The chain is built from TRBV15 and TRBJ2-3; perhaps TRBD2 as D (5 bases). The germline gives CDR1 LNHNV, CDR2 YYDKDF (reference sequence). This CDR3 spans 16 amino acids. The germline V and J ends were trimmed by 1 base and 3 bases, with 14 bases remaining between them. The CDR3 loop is CATSRGPGILTDTQYF. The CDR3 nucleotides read TGTGCCACCAGCAGAGGGCCCGGGATCCTGACAGATACGCAGTATTTT. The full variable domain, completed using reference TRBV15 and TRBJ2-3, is DAMVIQNPRYQVTQFGKPVTLSCSQTLNHNVMYWYQQKSSQAPKLLFHYYDKDFNNEADTPDNFQSRRPNTSFCFLDIRSPGLGDTAMYLCATSRGPGILTDTQYFGPGTRLTVL.

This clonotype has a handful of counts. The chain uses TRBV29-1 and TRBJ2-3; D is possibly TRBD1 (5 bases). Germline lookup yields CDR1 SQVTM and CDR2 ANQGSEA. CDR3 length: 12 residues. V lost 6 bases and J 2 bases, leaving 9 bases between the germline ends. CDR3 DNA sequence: TGCAGCGTGGTCAGGGACACAGATACGCAGTATTTT. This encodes CSVVRDTDTQYF.

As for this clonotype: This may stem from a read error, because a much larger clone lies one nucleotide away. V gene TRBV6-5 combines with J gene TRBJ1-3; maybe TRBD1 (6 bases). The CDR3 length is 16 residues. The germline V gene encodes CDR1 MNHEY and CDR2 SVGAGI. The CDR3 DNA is TGTGCCAGCAGTTTAGGACAGCCGAGCTCTGGAAGCACCATATATTTT. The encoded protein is CASSLGQPSSGSTIYF.

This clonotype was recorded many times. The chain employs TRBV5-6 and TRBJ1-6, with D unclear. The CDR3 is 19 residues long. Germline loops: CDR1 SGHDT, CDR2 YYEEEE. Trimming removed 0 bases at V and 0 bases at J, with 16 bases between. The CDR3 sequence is CASSLGGYIGSSYNSPLHF. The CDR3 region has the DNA TGTGCCAGCAGCTTGGGGGGTTATATAGGGAGCTCCTATAATTCACCCCTCCACTTT. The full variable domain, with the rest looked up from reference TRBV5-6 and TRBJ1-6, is DAGVTQSPTHLIKTRGQQVTLRCSPKSGHDTVSWYQQALGQGPQFIFQYYEEEERQRGNFPDRFSGHQFPNYSSELNVNALLLGDSALYLCASSLGGYIGSSYNSPLHFGNGTRLTVT.

CDR3 DNA: TGCAGTGCCCCTTCCACACTAGCGGGGGGGCCTTCGGATACGCAGTATTTT. It translates to CSAPSTLAGGPSDTQYF. V gene TRBV20-1 combines with J gene TRBJ2-3, with 13 bases matching TRBD2. CDR3 length: 17 amino acids. V shed 6 bases, J shed 6 bases, and the junction held 15 bases outside the gene matches. CDR1 and CDR2 from the germline V gene are DFQATT and SNEGSKA (reference sequence).

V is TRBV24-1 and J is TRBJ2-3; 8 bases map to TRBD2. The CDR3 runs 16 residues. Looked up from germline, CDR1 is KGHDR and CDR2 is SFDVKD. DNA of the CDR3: TGTGCTAGAGACTCCACATCTAGCGGGAGCACAGATACGCAGTATTTT. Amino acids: CARDSTSSGSTDTQYF.

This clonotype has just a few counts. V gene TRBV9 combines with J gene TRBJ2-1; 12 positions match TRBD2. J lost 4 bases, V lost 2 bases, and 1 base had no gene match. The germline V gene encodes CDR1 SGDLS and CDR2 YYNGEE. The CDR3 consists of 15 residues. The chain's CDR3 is CASSVTSGGYNEQFF. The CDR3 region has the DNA TGTGCCAGCAGCGTTACTAGCGGGGGGTACAATGAGCAGTTCTTC.

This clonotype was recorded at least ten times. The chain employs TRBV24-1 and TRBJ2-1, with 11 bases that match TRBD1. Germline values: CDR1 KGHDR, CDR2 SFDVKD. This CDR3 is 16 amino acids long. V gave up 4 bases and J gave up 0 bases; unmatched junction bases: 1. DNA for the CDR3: TGTGCCACCAGTGAGGGGACAGGGGGCTCCTACAATGAGCAGTTCTTC. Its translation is CATSEGTGGSYNEQFF.

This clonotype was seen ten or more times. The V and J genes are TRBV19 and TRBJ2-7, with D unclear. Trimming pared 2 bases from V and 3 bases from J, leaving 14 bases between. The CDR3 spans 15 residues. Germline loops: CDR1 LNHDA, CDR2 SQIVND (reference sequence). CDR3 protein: CASSISPGAFYEQYF. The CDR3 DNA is TGTGCCAGTAGTATAAGTCCAGGTGCTTTCTACGAGCAGTACTTC. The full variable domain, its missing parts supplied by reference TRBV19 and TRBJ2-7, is DGGITQSPKYLFRKEGQNVTLSCEQNLNHDAMYWYRQDPGQGLRLIYYSQIVNDFQKGDIAEGYSVSREKKESFPLTVTSAQKNPTAFYLCASSISPGAFYEQYFGPGTRLTVT.